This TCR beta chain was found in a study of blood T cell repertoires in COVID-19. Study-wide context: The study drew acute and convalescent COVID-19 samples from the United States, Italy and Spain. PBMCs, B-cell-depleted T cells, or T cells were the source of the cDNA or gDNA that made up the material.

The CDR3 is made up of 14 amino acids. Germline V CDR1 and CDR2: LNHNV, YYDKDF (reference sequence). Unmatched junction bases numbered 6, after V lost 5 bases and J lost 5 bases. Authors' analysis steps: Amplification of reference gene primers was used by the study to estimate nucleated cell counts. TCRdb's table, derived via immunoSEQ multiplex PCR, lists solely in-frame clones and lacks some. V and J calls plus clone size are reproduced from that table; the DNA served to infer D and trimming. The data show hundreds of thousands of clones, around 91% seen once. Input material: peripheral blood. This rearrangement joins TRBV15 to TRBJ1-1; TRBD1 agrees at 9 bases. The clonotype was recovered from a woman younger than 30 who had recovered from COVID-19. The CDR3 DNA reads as TGTGCCACCAGCCCTTGGACAGGGGAAACTGAAGCTTTCTTT. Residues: CATSPWTGETEAFF.